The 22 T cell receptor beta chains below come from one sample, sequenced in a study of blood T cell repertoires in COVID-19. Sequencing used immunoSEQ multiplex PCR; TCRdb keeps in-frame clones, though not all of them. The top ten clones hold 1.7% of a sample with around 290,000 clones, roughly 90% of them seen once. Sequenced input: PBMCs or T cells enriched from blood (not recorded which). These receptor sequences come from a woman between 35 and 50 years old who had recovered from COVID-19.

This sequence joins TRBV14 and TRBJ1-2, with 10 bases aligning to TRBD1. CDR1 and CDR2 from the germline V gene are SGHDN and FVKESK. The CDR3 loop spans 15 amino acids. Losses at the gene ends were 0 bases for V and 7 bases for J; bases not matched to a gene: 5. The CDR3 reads CASSQDPRQGAGYTF. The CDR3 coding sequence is TGTGCCAGCAGCCAAGATCCCCGACAGGGGGCTGGCTACACCTTC.

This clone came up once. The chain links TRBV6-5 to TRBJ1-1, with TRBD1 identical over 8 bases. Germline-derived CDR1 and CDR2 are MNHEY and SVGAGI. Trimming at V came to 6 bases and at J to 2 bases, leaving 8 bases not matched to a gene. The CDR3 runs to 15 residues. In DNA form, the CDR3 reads TGTGCCAGCAGCGGACAGGGTTTGAAAAACACTGAAGCTTTCTTT. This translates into CASSGQGLKNTEAFF.

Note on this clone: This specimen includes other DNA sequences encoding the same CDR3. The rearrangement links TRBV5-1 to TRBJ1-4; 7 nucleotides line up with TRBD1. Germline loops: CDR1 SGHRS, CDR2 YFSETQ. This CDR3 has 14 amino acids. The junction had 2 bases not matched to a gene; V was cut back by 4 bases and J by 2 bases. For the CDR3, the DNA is TGCGCCAGCAGCGAGGGGGCGACTAATGAAAAACTGTTTTTT. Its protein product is CASSEGATNEKLFF.

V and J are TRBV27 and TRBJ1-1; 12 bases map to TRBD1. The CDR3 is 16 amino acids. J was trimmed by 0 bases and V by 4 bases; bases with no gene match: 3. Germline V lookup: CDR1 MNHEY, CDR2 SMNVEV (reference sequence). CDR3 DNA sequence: TGTGCCAGCAGTTACAGGGACAGGGGGCTGAACACTGAAGCTTTCTTT. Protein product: CASSYRDRGLNTEAFF.

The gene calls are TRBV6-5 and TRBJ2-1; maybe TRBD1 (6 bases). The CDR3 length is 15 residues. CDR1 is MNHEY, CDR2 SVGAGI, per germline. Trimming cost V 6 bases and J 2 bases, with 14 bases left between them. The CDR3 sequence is CASRSDRSPYNEQFF. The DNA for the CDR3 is TGTGCCAGCAGATCCGACAGGAGCCCCTACAATGAGCAGTTCTTC.

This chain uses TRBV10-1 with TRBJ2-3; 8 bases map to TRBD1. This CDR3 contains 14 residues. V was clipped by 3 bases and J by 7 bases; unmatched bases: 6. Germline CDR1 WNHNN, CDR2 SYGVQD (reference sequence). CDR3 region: CASSDSGGVNTQYF. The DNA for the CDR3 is TGCGCCAGCAGTGATTCAGGGGGCGTGAATACGCAGTATTTT.

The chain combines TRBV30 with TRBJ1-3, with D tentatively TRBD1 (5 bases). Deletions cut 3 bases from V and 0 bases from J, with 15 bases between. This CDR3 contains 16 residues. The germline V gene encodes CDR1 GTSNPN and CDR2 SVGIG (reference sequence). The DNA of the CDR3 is TGTGCCTGGAGCAATCGACAGTTCTACTCTGGAAACACCATATATTTT. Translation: CAWSNRQFYSGNTIYF. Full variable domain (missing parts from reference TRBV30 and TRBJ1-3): SQTIHQWPATLVQPVGSPLSLECTVEGTSNPNLYWYRQAAGRGLQLLFYSVGIGQISSEVPQNLSASRPQDRQFILSSKKLLLSDSGFYLCAWSNRQFYSGNTIYFGEGSWLTVV.

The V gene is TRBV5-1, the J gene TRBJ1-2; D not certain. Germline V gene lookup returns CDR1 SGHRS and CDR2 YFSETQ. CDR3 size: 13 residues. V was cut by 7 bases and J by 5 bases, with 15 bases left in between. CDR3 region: CASGSESSYGYTF. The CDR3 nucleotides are TGCGCCAGCGGCTCAGAAAGTTCTTATGGCTACACCTTC.

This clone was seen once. The CDR3 region is CASSYPTRRDTQYF. The CDR3 DNA follows: TGTGCCAGCAGTTACCCGACTAGGAGAGATACGCAGTATTTT. The chain has TRBV6-2 or TRBV6-3 and TRBJ2-3; D perhaps matches TRBD2 (6 bases). Germline V gene data show CDR1 as MNHEY and CDR2 as SVGEGT. This CDR3 is 14 amino acids long. The ends were cut back, 2 bases at V and 5 bases at J, with 11 bases in the middle.

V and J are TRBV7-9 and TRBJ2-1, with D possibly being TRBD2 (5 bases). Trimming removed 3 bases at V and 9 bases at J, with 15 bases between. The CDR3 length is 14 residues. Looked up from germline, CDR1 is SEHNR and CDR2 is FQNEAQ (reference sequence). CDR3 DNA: TGTGCCAGCAGCTTGGGTCCGGGAACGGGTGAGCAGTTCTTC. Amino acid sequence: CASSLGPGTGEQFF. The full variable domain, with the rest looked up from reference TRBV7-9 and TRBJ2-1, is DTGVSQNPRHKITKRGQNVTFRCDPISEHNRLYWYRQTLGQGPEFLTYFQNEAQLEKSRLLSDRFSAERPKGSFSTLEIQRTEQGDSAMYLCASSLGPGTGEQFFGPGTRLTVL.

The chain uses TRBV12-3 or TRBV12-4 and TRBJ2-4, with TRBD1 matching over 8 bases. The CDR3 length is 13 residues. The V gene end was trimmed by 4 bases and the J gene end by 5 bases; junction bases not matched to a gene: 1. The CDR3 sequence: CASSSRGQNIQYF. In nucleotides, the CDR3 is TGTGCCAGCAGTTCCAGGGGGCAAAACATTCAGTACTTC.

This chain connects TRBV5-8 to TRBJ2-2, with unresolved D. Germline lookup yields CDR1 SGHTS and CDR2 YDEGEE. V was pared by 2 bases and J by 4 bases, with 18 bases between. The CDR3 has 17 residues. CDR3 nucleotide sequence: TGTGCCAGCAGCTTACTATTTTCCCATTCGACCACCGGGGAGCTGTTTTTT. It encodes CASSLLFSHSTTGELFF.

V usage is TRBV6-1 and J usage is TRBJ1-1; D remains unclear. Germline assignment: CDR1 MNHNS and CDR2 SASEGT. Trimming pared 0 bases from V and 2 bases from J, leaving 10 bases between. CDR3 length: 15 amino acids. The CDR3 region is CASSEARNINTEAFF. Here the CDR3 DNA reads TGTGCCAGCAGTGAAGCCCGTAACATCAACACTGAAGCTTTCTTT.

CDR3 nucleotide sequence: TGTGCCAGCTCACGAGTACAGGACTACGAGCAGTACTTC. Translating it yields CASSRVQDYEQYF. This chain uses TRBV18 with TRBJ2-7; possibly TRBD1 for D (5 bases). CDR1 and CDR2 from the germline V gene are KGHSH and LQKENI. Trimming took 4 bases from V and 3 from J, leaving 10 bases between them. The CDR3 runs to 13 residues.

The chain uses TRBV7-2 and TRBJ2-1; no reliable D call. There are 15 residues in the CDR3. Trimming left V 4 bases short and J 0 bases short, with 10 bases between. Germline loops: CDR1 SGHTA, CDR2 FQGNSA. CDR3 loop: CASSSGHSSYNEQFF. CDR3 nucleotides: TGTGCCAGCAGCTCGGGTCATAGCTCCTACAATGAGCAGTTCTTC.

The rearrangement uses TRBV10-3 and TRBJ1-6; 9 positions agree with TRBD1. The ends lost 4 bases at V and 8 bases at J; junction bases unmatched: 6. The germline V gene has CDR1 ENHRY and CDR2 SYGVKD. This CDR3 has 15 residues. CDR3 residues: CAISGTGTGHSPLHF. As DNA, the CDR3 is TGTGCCATCAGTGGAACCGGGACAGGGCATTCACCCCTCCACTTT.

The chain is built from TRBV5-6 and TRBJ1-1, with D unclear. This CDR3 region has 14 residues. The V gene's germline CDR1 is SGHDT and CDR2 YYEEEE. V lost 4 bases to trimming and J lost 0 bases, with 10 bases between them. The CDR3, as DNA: TGTGCCAGCAGCAGGCGGGTCCTGAACACTGAAGCTTTCTTT. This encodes CASSRRVLNTEAFF.

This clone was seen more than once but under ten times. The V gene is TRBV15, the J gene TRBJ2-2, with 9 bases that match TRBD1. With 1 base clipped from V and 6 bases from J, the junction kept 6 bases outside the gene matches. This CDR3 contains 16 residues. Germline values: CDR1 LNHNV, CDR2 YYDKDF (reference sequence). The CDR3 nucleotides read TGTGCCACCAGCAGAGGGGGGACAGGGAAGGCCGGGGAGCTGTTTTTT. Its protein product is CATSRGGTGKAGELFF.

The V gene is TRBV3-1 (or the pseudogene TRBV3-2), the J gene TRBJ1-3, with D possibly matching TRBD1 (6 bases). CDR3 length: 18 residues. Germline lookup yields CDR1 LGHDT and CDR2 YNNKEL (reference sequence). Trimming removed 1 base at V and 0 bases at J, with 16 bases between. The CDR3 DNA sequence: TGTGCCAGCAGCCAAGGGTTTACAGGGAGAAACTCTGGAAACACCATATATTTT. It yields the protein CASSQGFTGRNSGNTIYF.

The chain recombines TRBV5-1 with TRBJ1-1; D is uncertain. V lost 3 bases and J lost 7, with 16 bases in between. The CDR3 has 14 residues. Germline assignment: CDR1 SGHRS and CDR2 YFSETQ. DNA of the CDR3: TGCGCCAGCAGCTCCTCATTGATACGCGGTGAAGCTTTCTTT. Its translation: CASSSSLIRGEAFF.

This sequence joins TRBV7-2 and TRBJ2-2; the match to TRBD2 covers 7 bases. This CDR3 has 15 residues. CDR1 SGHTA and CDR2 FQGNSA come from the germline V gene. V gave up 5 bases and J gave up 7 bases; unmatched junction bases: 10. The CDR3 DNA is TGTGCCAGCAGCCTCATCGGCGGGAGATACGGGGAGCTGTTTTTT. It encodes CASSLIGGRYGELFF.

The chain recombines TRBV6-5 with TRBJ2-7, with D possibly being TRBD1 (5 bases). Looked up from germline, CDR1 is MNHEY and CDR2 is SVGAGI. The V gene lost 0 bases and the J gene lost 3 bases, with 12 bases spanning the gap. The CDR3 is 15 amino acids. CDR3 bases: TGTGCCAGCAGTTACTCCTCAGGGTCCTACTACGAGCAGTACTTC. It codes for CASSYSSGSYYEQYF.